This T cell receptor beta chain was identified in a study of post-analysis software for immune sequencing data. Background on the study: Both relapsing-remitting and secondary progressive multiple sclerosis featured among the disease courses, as did progressive-relapsing multiple sclerosis.

Notes on the study in general: There was significantly lower normalized Chao1 diversity in multiple sclerosis patients than in controls. In patients, five TRBV segments were more frequent than in controls, with TRBV5-6, TRBV5-1 and TRBV20-1 among them.

This CDR3 region has 14 residues. The V end lost 2 bases, the J end lost 6 bases, and 12 bases lay between the germline ends. In germline, CDR1 is LGHNA, CDR2 YNFKEQ. TCR beta libraries were prepared from cDNA with unique molecular identifiers. T cells numbering roughly 0.95 to 10 million gave rise to roughly 550,000 cDNA molecules. TCRdb independently ran MiXCR on the PCR reads; one entry per CDR3 protein. The sample lists about 400,000 distinct CDR3 sequences; around 37% were seen once. As concerns this clonotype: Its antigen is unknown.

The sequencing input was blood. This chain uses TRBV4-2 with TRBJ2-3; D might be TRBD1 or TRBD2, each matching 5 bases. The source is a girl aged 5 to 17 with multiple sclerosis. CDR3 DNA sequence: TGTGCCAGCAGCCAACCCGGGACGGGGGATACGCAGTATTTT. Amino acids: CASSQPGTGDTQYF.